One and the same sample provided the 30 T cell receptor beta chains below, sequenced in a study of blood T cells in healthy people across ages. A sample-barcoded 5' primer and a J-beta primer mix were used in a second PCR of roughly 7 to 11 cycles. In TCRdb, the 5' RACE reads were re-called with MiXCR into one record per CDR3 protein. In the table there are about 1.6 million distinct CDR3 sequences, approximately 32% of which are singletons. The sample comprised blood. These receptors originate from a woman in her twenties or thirties in good health.

This clonotype was counted at least ten times. The chain is built from TRBV10-3 and TRBJ2-7, with TRBD1 matching 9 bases. Germline CDR1 ENHRY, CDR2 SYGVKD. The length of the CDR3 is 15 residues. V shed 4 bases, J shed 6 bases, and the junction held 10 bases outside the gene matches. The CDR3 here is CAISASGTGSVEQYF. The CDR3 DNA follows: TGTGCCATCAGTGCCTCCGGGACAGGGTCGGTCGAGCAGTACTTC.

The chain joins TRBV6-5 to TRBJ2-1; possible D gene TRBD1, 6 bases. Trimming took off 0 bases at V and 0 bases at J, with 15 bases between the two ends. The CDR3 spans 18 residues. Germline CDR1 MNHEY, CDR2 SVGAGI. CDR3: CASSYSPDSGRSYNEQFF. CDR3 nucleotide sequence: TGTGCCAGCAGTTACTCGCCGGACAGCGGACGCTCCTACAATGAGCAGTTCTTC.

With respect to this clonotype: At one end, the junction sequence differs from germline, possibly due to a read error. This rearrangement joins TRBV7-9 to TRBJ2-1; 8 bases align to TRBD1. CDR1 SEHNR and CDR2 FQNEAQ come from the germline V gene (reference sequence). The length of the CDR3 is 15 residues. CDR3 in DNA: TGTGCCAGCACCTTAGGACCGGGACAGGTCAATGAGCAGTTCTTC. It translates to CASTLGPGQVNEQFF.

This clonotype was picked up a small number of times. J is TRBJ2-7 and V is TRBV5-1; 10 nucleotides match TRBD2. The CDR3 consists of 15 residues. Germline lookup yields CDR1 SGHRS and CDR2 YFSETQ. J was trimmed by 2 bases and V by 2 bases; bases with no gene match: 4. As DNA, the CDR3 is TGCGCCAGCAGCTTTGAAAGCGGGGGGGCCTACGAGCAGTACTTC. Encoded protein: CASSFESGGAYEQYF.

The chain uses TRBV2 and TRBJ1-5; D not certain. The V end was cut by 4 bases, the J end by 0 bases, with 10 bases between. Germline V gives CDR1 SNHLY, CDR2 FYNNEI. The CDR3 sequence is 15 residues long. Here the CDR3 reads CASSGAGVSNQPQHF. CDR3 coding DNA: TGTGCCAGCAGTGGGGCCGGGGTTAGCAATCAGCCCCAGCATTTT.

The chain recombines TRBV29-1 with TRBJ1-1; maybe TRBD1 (6 bases). CDR3 length: 14 residues. Trimming left V 4 bases short and J 6 bases short, with 18 bases between. Germline V lookup: CDR1 SQVTM, CDR2 ANQGSEA. CDR3 sequence (DNA): TGCAGCGTTGGGAGGGACATACGCTACTCTGAAGCTTTCTTT. It translates to CSVGRDIRYSEAFF.

About this clonotype itself: A much larger clone differs by one base, so this may be a read error. J is TRBJ2-7 and V is TRBV20-1; 7 bases fit TRBD1. The length of the CDR3 is 15 residues. The germline CDR1 and CDR2 sequences are DFQATT and SNEGSKA (reference sequence). CDR3 in DNA: TGCAGTGCTGGAAGTACGAGGGGGCCTCCCTACGGGCAGTACTTC. This codes for CSAGSTRGPPYGQYF.

This clonotype was recorded at least ten times. The chain combines TRBV7-9 with TRBJ2-5; the D is unclear. CDR3 length: 14 residues. The ends were cut back, 0 bases at V and 4 bases at J, with 9 bases in the middle. The germline CDR1 and CDR2 sequences are SEHNR and FQNEAQ (reference sequence). CDR3 region: CASSLALAGETQYF. In DNA, the CDR3 is TGTGCCAGCAGCTTAGCGTTGGCAGGAGAGACCCAGTACTTC. The full variable domain, rest sourced from reference TRBV7-9 and TRBJ2-5, is DTGVSQNPRHKITKRGQNVTFRCDPISEHNRLYWYRQTLGQGPEFLTYFQNEAQLEKSRLLSDRFSAERPKGSFSTLEIQRTEQGDSAMYLCASSLALAGETQYFGPGTRLLVL.

This chain's CDR3 is CASSSSDYLSADTQYF. DNA of the CDR3: TGTGCCAGCAGCTCCTCGGACTACCTCAGCGCAGATACGCAGTATTTT. This rearrangement joins TRBV7-8 to TRBJ2-3, with D possibly being TRBD2 (6 bases). V was clipped by 4 bases and J by 4 bases, with 18 bases between them. This CDR3 is 16 amino acids long. Germline CDR1 reads SGHVS; CDR2 reads FQNEAQ.

The chain employs TRBV27 and TRBJ2-4; tentative D call: TRBD2 (6 bases). Deletions cut 9 bases from V and 4 bases from J, with 16 bases between. The germline CDR1 and CDR2 sequences are MNHEY and SMNVEV (reference sequence). There are 14 residues in the CDR3. In DNA form, the CDR3 reads TGTGCCAGTCCCGAGGAGGGGCCAAAAAACATTCAGTACTTC. It encodes CASPEEGPKNIQYF.

The chain employs TRBV6-2 or TRBV6-3 and TRBJ1-2; the match to TRBD1 covers 9 bases. CDR1 and CDR2 from the germline V gene are MNHEY and SVGEGT. Trimming removed 6 bases from V and 1 base from J; junction bases left unmatched: 12. This CDR3 region has 17 residues. CDR3 DNA: TGTGCCAGCAGGCCCCGGGACAGGGACCTTATTAACTATGGCTACACCTTC. The encoded protein is CASRPRDRDLINYGYTF.

The chain links TRBV27 to TRBJ1-6, with 9 bases aligning to TRBD1. Looked up from germline, CDR1 is MNHEY and CDR2 is SMNVEV (reference sequence). The J segment lost 7 bases and the V segment lost 3 bases, leaving 4 bases of the junction unmatched. CDR3 length: 15 residues. The CDR3 nucleotides read TGTGCCAGCAGTTTCGGGACAGGGTACAATTCACCCCTCCACTTT. This codes for CASSFGTGYNSPLHF.

The chain recombines TRBV2 with TRBJ2-7; D is tentatively TRBD1 or TRBD2 (5 bases each). The CDR3 spans 12 residues. CDR1 is SNHLY and CDR2 is FYNNEI in the germline V gene. The V gene lost 11 bases and the J gene lost 3 bases, with 14 bases spanning the gap. CDR3 in DNA: TGTGCCGCTTTCGGGGCCCGCTACGAGCAGTACTTC. Its translation is CAAFGARYEQYF.

The rearrangement joins TRBV11-2 to TRBJ2-2; D may be TRBD2 (6 bases). The germline CDR1 and CDR2 sequences are SGHAT and FQNNGV. The germline V and J ends were trimmed by 5 bases and 6 bases, with 13 bases remaining between them. This CDR3 is built from 14 residues. CDR3 DNA sequence: TGTGCCAGCAGCCTCGACCCGGGGGCCGGGGAGCTGTTTTTT. Translation gives CASSLDPGAGELFF.

This chain joins TRBV5-1 and TRBJ2-1; 8 bases fit TRBD1. The V gene end was trimmed by 6 bases and the J gene end by 3 bases; junction bases not matched to a gene: 8. The CDR3 spans 15 residues. In germline, CDR1 is SGHRS, CDR2 YFSETQ. CDR3 in amino acids: CASTARGQDYNEQFF. The CDR3, as DNA: TGCGCCAGCACTGCGCGGGGACAGGACTACAATGAGCAGTTCTTC.

This clonotype was seen a few times. The chain is built from TRBV3-1 and TRBJ2-5, with D perhaps matching TRBD1 (5 bases). Trimming left V 0 bases short and J 12 bases short, with 17 bases between. CDR1 LGHDT and CDR2 YNNKEL come from the germline V gene (reference sequence). The CDR3 sequence is 14 residues long. As DNA, the CDR3 is TGTGCCAGCAGCCAAGACCCCAACGGCAGGGCGGAGTACTTC. Protein sequence: CASSQDPNGRAEYF.

This clonotype appeared a few times. V is TRBV5-6 and J is TRBJ2-4; the D call may be TRBD1 or TRBD2 (6 bases each). The CDR3 runs 17 residues. Germline loops: CDR1 SGHDT, CDR2 YYEEEE. V lost 1 base and J lost 2, with 16 bases in between. CDR3 loop: CASSLKGGGFPKNIQYF. The CDR3 nucleotides are TGTGCCAGCAGCTTGAAGGGGGGCGGATTTCCCAAAAACATTCAGTACTTC.

J is TRBJ2-7 and V is TRBV9; TRBD1 matches at 7 bases. CDR3 length: 15 amino acids. Trimming cost V 2 bases and J 5 bases; bases outside gene matches: 10. The V gene's germline CDR1 is SGDLS and CDR2 YYNGEE. The CDR3 is CASSVTPGQLNEQYF. CDR3 coding DNA: TGTGCCAGCAGCGTGACGCCGGGACAGTTGAACGAGCAGTACTTC.

The CDR3 DNA sequence: TGTGCCAGCAGTTACGGGACAGGGTCCGGCGAGCAGTACTTC. As protein: CASSYGTGSGEQYF. The rearrangement links TRBV6-2 or TRBV6-3 to TRBJ2-7; 9 bases align to TRBD1. Germline trimming cut 2 bases from V and 6 bases from J; bases unmatched to any gene: 5. The CDR3 sequence is 14 residues long. The germline V gene encodes CDR1 MNHEY and CDR2 SVGEGT.

This clonotype was observed many times. V is TRBV12-3 or TRBV12-4 and J is TRBJ1-2; D perhaps matches TRBD1 (5 bases). Trimming took 4 bases from V and 3 from J, leaving 6 bases between them. This CDR3 region has 12 residues. The CDR3 spells CASSSGHYGYTF. CDR3 nucleotides: TGTGCCAGCAGTTCGGGACACTATGGCTACACCTTC.

A word on this clonotype: The junction shows a germline mismatch at one end, possibly a read error. This chain uses TRBV4-1 with TRBJ2-4, with 8 nucleotides matching TRBD1. The germline CDR1 and CDR2 sequences are MGHRA and YSYEKL. The CDR3 is made up of 14 amino acids. The chain's CDR3 is CASSQAGGENIRYF. CDR3 DNA: TGCGCCAGCAGCCAAGCAGGGGGCGAAAACATTCGGTACTTC.

This clonotype was seen many times. Written as DNA, the CDR3 is TGCAGTGCTAGAGGACTAGCGGGCAGCTCTGGGGCCAACGTCCTGACTTTC. Its protein product is CSARGLAGSSGANVLTF. The rearrangement links TRBV20-1 to TRBJ2-6; 10 bases are shared with TRBD2. Germline loops: CDR1 DFQATT, CDR2 SNEGSKA (reference sequence). The CDR3 spans 17 residues. The J segment lost 0 bases and the V segment lost 1 base, leaving 3 bases of the junction unmatched.

The chain combines TRBV27 with TRBJ2-7; maybe TRBD1 (6 bases). This CDR3 has 15 amino acids. Germline V CDR1 and CDR2: MNHEY, SMNVEV (reference sequence). Deletions cut 5 bases from V and 0 bases from J, with 14 bases between. The chain's CDR3 is CASSPGTTASYEQYF. The DNA of the CDR3 is TGTGCCAGCAGTCCCGGGACAACCGCCTCCTACGAGCAGTACTTC.

This clonotype was seen repeatedly, ten times or more. The chain joins TRBV12-3 or TRBV12-4 to TRBJ2-7; TRBD1 matches 7 bases. The junction had 3 bases not matched to a gene; V was cut back by 8 bases and J by 2 bases. There are 12 residues in the CDR3. The CDR3 bases are TGTGCCAGCCGGGGACAGACCTACGAGCAGTACTTC. Encoded protein: CASRGQTYEQYF.

The rearrangement uses TRBV18 and TRBJ2-1; maybe TRBD1 (8 bases). Germline V lookup: CDR1 KGHSH, CDR2 LQKENI. The CDR3 extends over 15 amino acids. The V end was cut by 6 bases, the J end by 4 bases, with 16 bases between. In DNA, the CDR3 is TGTGCCAGCTCTGACGACAGGGGAGGGTACAATGAGCAGTTCTTC. Protein: CASSDDRGGYNEQFF.

This chain links TRBV6-5 with TRBJ2-1; 7 bases are a match to TRBD2. V trimming: 6 bases; J trimming: 4 bases; junction bases outside the gene matches: 9. Germline CDR1 reads MNHEY; CDR2 reads SVGAGI. This CDR3 comprises 15 residues. CDR3 bases: TGTGCCAGCAGCCAGGGACTATATACGTACAATGAGCAGTTCTTC. The encoded protein is CASSQGLYTYNEQFF.

On this clonotype itself: A junction boundary mismatches the germline segment, possibly from a read error. This rearrangement joins TRBV4-2 to TRBJ2-3; D remains ambiguous. Germline CDR1 reads LGHNA; CDR2 reads YNFKEQ. This CDR3 region has 13 residues. The CDR3 loop is CVSSQSVTDTQYF. CDR3 coding DNA: TGTGTCAGCAGCCAAAGTGTCACAGATACGCAGTATTTT.

V gene TRBV9 combines with J gene TRBJ2-5; a weak D match, TRBD2 (5 bases). From germline, CDR1 is SGDLS and CDR2 YYNGEE. CDR3 size: 13 residues. Trimming took 0 bases from V and 7 from J, leaving 10 bases between them. The CDR3 loop reads CASSVDRAGTQYF. The CDR3 bases are TGTGCCAGCAGCGTAGACCGGGCGGGGACCCAGTACTTC.

This clonotype was found once. The chain joins TRBV20-1 to TRBJ1-1, with D possibly TRBD1 on 6 matching bases. Germline CDR1 and CDR2: DFQATT and SNEGSKA (reference sequence). V lost 4 bases and J 2 bases, leaving 11 bases between the germline ends. The CDR3 is 13 residues long. In nucleotides, the CDR3 is TGCAGTGCTAAGGGGGAACTAAACACTGAAGCTTTCTTT. Its translation is CSAKGELNTEAFF.

The CDR3 coding sequence is TGTGCCAGCAGCTTAGCTATCGGGGGTCTATACAATGAGCAGTTCTTC. Translating gives CASSLAIGGLYNEQFF. The V and J genes are TRBV7-9 and TRBJ2-1, with D tentatively TRBD2 (6 bases). The CDR3 has 16 amino acids. V lost 0 bases and J 4 bases, leaving 13 bases between the germline ends. CDR1 is SEHNR, CDR2 FQNEAQ, per germline (reference sequence). The complete variable domain, with remaining parts taken from reference TRBV7-9 and TRBJ2-1, reads DTGVSQNPRHKITKRGQNVTFRCDPISEHNRLYWYRQTLGQGPEFLTYFQNEAQLEKSRLLSDRFSAERPKGSFSTLEIQRTEQGDSAMYLCASSLAIGGLYNEQFFGPGTRLTVL.